This T cell receptor (beta chain) was recorded in a study of T cell changes during pregnancy in multiple sclerosis. CDR1 is SGHTS and CDR2 is YDEGEE in the germline V gene. The CDR3 length is 14 residues. The V and J ends lost 1 base and 4 bases respectively, with 9 bases between them. The assay was immunoSEQ multiplex PCR, and TCRdb's table has in-frame clones only and misses some. The table records tens of thousands of clones, roughly 93% of them present only once. Material: CD8+ T cells from peripheral blood mononuclear cells, obtained in the second trimester of pregnancy. The source of this sequence is a female donor with multiple sclerosis, enrolled in a pregnancy study. The rearrangement uses TRBV5-8 and TRBJ1-3, with D unresolved. Here the CDR3 reads CASSLRGSGNTIYF. CDR3 nucleotides: TGTGCCAGCAGCTTGAGAGGATCCGGAAACACCATATATTTT.